The clone carrying this T cell receptor (beta chain) occurred once. The antigen remains undetermined. This table comes from immunoSEQ multiplex PCR, and its TCRdb copy is limited to in-frame clones, with some not included. The sample shows some 66,000 clones, 70% to 85% of them seen only once. Culture proceeded for approximately 10 days, and CD4+ T cells were then isolated. Participants got two doses of BNT162b2 or mRNA-1273 vaccine. None of the vaccinated had previously contracted SARS-CoV-2, and their nucleocapsid antibodies tested negative. Cultures got half-medium changes with IL-2 on days 3 and 7. This record belongs to a study of vaccination effects on CD4 cells after COVID-19. The study's findings and limits: Late after vaccination, infection- and vaccine-induced clones showed marked clonal contraction. Early timepoints after infection were absent, and convalescent patients were few in the study.

The sequenced sample was CD4+ T cells from PBMCs cultured without peptide, obtained after COVID-19 vaccination. The TCR comes from a human donor who received a COVID-19 vaccine.

The CDR3 here is CASSLASQGEQFF. The CDR3 DNA sequence: TGTGCCAGCAGCTTAGCGAGCCAGGGTGAGCAGTTCTTC. The chain employs TRBV7-8 and TRBJ2-1, with D perhaps TRBD1 (5 bases). Deletions cut 0 bases from V and 9 bases from J, with 9 bases between. Germline CDR1 SGHVS, CDR2 FQNEAQ. CDR3 length equals 13 residues.